The 13 T cell receptor beta chains below were found in one sample sequenced in a study of identical twins. TCRdb independently ran MiXCR on the 5' RACE reads; one entry per CDR3 protein. This table has roughly 230,000 distinct CDR3 sequences, approximately 8.3% appearing once. This sample was also put to use in a study of yellow fever vaccine responses in identical twins.

Source material: CD8+ T cells sorted from blood. These receptor sequences come from a woman in her late teens or twenties in good health.

This rearrangement joins TRBV6-2 or TRBV6-3 to TRBJ2-1; TRBD2 aligns across 14 bases. This CDR3 is built from 15 residues. V was pared by 4 bases and J by 10 bases, with 6 bases of the junction left unmatched. CDR1 is MNHEY and CDR2 is SVGEGT in the germline V gene. The CDR3 bases are TGTGCCAGCAGTTGGGGGACTAGCGGGAGCAGCGAGCAGTTCTTC. Translation: CASSWGTSGSSEQFF.

The V gene is TRBV6-4, the J gene TRBJ2-6; no definite D call. This CDR3 is built from 17 residues. Trimming took off 3 bases at V and 0 bases at J, with 12 bases between the two ends. Germline CDR1 reads MRHNA; CDR2 reads SNTAGT. The CDR3 is CASSEGSSSSGANVLTF. DNA for the CDR3: TGTGCCAGCAGTGAGGGCAGTTCCAGCTCTGGGGCCAACGTCCTGACTTTC.

This chain links TRBV6-2 or TRBV6-3 with TRBJ2-3, with D perhaps matching TRBD1 (6 bases). The CDR3 contains 17 residues. V lost 4 bases and J lost 6, with 23 bases in between. Germline assignment: CDR1 MNHEY and CDR2 SVGEGT. This CDR3 is CASSSEDRSATLDTQYF. The CDR3, as DNA: TGTGCCAGCAGTTCAGAGGACAGATCAGCCACCTTGGATACGCAGTATTTT.

About this clonotype itself: This may be a read error: a much more frequent sequence differs by one nucleotide. The CDR3 does not end in the conserved phenylalanine or tryptophan, so this is likely a read error. The gene calls are TRBV12-3 or TRBV12-4 and TRBJ1-1; maybe TRBD1 (5 bases). The V end was cut by 3 bases, the J end by 3 bases, with 11 bases between. This CDR3 is 14 amino acids long. CDR3: CASSFWGGDTEAFL. The CDR3 DNA reads as TGTGCCAGCAGTTTTTGGGGGGGGGACACTGAAGCTTTCCTT.

This clonotype has more than one count but fewer than ten. The V gene is TRBV27, the J gene TRBJ1-5; D uncertain. Per germline, CDR1 MNHEY and CDR2 SMNVEV (reference sequence). Trimming stripped 8 bases from V and 6 bases from J, with 11 bases between. This CDR3 is 12 amino acids long. CDR3 protein: CASGDFSQPQHF. The CDR3, as DNA: TGTGCCAGCGGCGACTTCAGTCAGCCCCAGCATTTT.

This clonotype has a handful of counts. The genes are TRBV25-1 and TRBJ1-5; no definite D call. Germline V CDR1 and CDR2: MGHDK, SYGVNS. The CDR3 covers 14 residues. V was cut by 3 bases and J by 7 bases, with 13 bases left in between. CDR3: CASSDLGMEQPQHF. CDR3 bases: TGTGCCAGCAGTGACTTAGGGATGGAACAGCCCCAGCATTTT.

The table lists this clonotype with many counts. The chain combines TRBV5-1 with TRBJ2-5; possible D gene TRBD2, 6 bases. Germline loops: CDR1 SGHRS, CDR2 YFSETQ. The CDR3 runs 14 residues. Trimming removed 4 bases at V and 1 base at J, with 11 bases between. The CDR3 nucleotides read TGCGCCAGCAGCGGATCTAGCGTCCAAGAGACCCAGTACTTC. Protein: CASSGSSVQETQYF.

This clonotype was recorded many times. The chain has TRBV7-9 and TRBJ2-7; D uncertain. CDR3 length equals 13 residues. Trimming left V 5 bases short and J 0 bases short, with 8 bases between. CDR1 and CDR2 (germline): SEHNR, FQNEAQ (reference sequence). The CDR3 protein is CASSPLDSYEQYF. The CDR3, as DNA: TGTGCCAGCAGCCCTTTAGACTCCTACGAGCAGTACTTC.

This clonotype was seen many times. The V and J genes are TRBV7-2 and TRBJ1-1; D not resolved. The CDR3 contains 13 residues. Germline loops: CDR1 SGHTA, CDR2 FQGNSA. V lost 8 bases and J lost 1, with 11 bases in between. CDR3 in DNA: TGTGCCAGCCGAGAGTCAGGGAACACTGAAGCTTTCTTT. It encodes CASRESGNTEAFF.

This clonotype was found a few times. The germline gene is not matched at one end of the junction; a read error may be the cause. CDR3 sequence: CASTLERPGSYGYTF. The CDR3 DNA reads as TGTGCCAGCACTTTAGAGAGGCCGGGCAGCTATGGCTACACCTTC. The chain has TRBV12-3 or TRBV12-4 and TRBJ1-2; no reliable D call. This CDR3 is 15 amino acids long.

The chain is built from TRBV20-1 and TRBJ2-7; 8 bases agree with TRBD1. V shed 5 bases, J shed 4 bases, and the junction held 4 bases outside the gene matches. There are 12 residues in the CDR3. Germline CDR1 is DFQATT and CDR2 is SNEGSKA (reference sequence). Here the CDR3 DNA reads TGCAGTGCTGGACAGGGTGAATACGAGCAGTACTTC. Translated, it gives CSAGQGEYEQYF.

This clonotype was observed at least ten times. This rearrangement joins TRBV11-1 to TRBJ1-2; D is unresolved. Germline V gene data show CDR1 as SGHAT and CDR2 as FQDESV (reference sequence). Trimming cost V 6 bases and J 2 bases, with 28 bases left between them. The CDR3 length is 19 residues. CDR3 amino acids: CASSLDPGARTFSNYGYTF. In DNA form, the CDR3 reads TGTGCCAGCAGTTTGGATCCCGGCGCCCGGACTTTCTCGAACTATGGCTACACCTTC.

The CDR3 sequence: CASSLAPTYEQYF. The CDR3, as DNA: TGTGCCAGCAGCTTAGCCCCCACCTACGAGCAGTACTTC. V usage is TRBV7-9 and J usage is TRBJ2-7; D call uncertain. V was clipped by 0 bases and J by 2 bases, with 5 bases between them. Germline assignment: CDR1 SEHNR and CDR2 FQNEAQ (reference sequence). The CDR3 is 13 amino acids.